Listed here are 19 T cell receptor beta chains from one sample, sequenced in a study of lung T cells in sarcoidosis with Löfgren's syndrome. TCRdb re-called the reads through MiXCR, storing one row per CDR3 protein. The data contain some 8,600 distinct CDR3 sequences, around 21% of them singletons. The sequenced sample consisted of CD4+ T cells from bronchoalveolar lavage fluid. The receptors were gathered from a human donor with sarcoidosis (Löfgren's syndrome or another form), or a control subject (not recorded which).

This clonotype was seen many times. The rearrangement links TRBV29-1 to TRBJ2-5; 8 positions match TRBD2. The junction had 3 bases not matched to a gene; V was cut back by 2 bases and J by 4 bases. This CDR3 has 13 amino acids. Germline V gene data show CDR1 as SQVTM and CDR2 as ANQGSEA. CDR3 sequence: CSVEKLAGETQYF. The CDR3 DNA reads TGCAGCGTTGAAAAGCTAGCGGGAGAGACCCAGTACTTC.

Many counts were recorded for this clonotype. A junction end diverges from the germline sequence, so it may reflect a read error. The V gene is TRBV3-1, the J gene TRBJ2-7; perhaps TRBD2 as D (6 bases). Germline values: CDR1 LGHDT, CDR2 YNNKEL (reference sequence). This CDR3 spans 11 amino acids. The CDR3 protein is CASSQDRDFNF. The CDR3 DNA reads TGTGCCAGCAGCCAAGACCGGGACTTTAACTTC.

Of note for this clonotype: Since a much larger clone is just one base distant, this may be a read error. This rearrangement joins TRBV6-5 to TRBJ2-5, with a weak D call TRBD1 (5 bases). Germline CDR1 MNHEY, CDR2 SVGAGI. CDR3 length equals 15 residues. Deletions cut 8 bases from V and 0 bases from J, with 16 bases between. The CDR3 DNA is TGTGCCAGCGCTATGCTTCAGGGATACCAAGAGACCCAGTACTTC. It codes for CASAMLQGYQETQYF.

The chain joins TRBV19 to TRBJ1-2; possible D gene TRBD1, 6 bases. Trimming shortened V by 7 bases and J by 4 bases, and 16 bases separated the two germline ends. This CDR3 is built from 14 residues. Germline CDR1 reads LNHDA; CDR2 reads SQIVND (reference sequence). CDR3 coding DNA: TGTGCCAGTACCGCTTTGGACAGATTCTATGGCTACACCTTC. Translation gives CASTALDRFYGYTF.

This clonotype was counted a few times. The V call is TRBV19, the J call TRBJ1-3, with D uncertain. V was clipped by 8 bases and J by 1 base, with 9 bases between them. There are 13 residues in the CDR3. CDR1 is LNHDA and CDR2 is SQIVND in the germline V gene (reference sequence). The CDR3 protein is CASQRESGNTIYF. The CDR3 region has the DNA TGTGCCAGTCAACGAGAATCTGGAAACACCATATATTTT.

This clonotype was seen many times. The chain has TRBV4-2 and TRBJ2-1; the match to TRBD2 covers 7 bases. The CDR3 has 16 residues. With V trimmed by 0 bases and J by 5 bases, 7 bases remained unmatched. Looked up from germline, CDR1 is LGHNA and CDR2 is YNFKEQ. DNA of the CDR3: TGTGCCAGCAGCCAAGATGGCGGGGGAGACCACAATGAGCAGTTCTTC. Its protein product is CASSQDGGGDHNEQFF.

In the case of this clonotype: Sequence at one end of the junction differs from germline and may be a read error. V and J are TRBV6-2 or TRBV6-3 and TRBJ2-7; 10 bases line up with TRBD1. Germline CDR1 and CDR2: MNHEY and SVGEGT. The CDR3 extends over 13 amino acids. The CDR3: CAGSLTGGSEQYF. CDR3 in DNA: TGTGCCGGCAGTCTGACAGGGGGCTCCGAACAGTACTTC.

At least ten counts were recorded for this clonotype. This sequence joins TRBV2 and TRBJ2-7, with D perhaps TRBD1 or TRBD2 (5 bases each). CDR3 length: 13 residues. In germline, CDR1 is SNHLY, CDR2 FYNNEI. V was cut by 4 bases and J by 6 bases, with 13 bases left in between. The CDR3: CASSALPGAEQYF. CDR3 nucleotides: TGTGCCAGCAGTGCACTGCCCGGGGCCGAGCAGTACTTC.

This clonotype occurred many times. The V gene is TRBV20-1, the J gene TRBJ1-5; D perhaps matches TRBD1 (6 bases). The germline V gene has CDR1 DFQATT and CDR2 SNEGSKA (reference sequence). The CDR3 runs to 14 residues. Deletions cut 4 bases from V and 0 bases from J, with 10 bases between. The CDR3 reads CSAKDRVSNQPQHF. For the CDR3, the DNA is TGCAGTGCTAAGGACAGAGTTAGCAATCAGCCCCAGCATTTT.

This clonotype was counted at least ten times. CDR3: CSARDHLGATEAFF. CDR3 DNA: TGCAGTGCTAGAGATCACCTGGGTGCGACTGAAGCTTTCTTT. The rearrangement links TRBV20-1 to TRBJ1-1; no firm D call. Trimming left V 0 bases short and J 5 bases short, with 13 bases between. This CDR3 comprises 14 residues. CDR1 is DFQATT, CDR2 SNEGSKA, per germline (reference sequence).

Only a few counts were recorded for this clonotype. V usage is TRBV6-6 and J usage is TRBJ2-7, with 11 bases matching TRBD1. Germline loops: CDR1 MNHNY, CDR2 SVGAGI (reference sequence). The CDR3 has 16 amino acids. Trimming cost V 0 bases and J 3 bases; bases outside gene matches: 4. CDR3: CASSYSGTGGLYEQYF. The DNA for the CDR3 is TGTGCCAGCAGTTACTCAGGGACAGGGGGTCTCTACGAGCAGTACTTC.

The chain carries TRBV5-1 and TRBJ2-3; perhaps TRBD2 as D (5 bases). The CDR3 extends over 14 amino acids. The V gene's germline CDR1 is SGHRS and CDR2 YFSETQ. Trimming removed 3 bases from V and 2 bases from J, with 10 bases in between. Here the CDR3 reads CASSSTRFTDTQYF. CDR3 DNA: TGCGCCAGCAGCTCCACTAGATTCACAGATACGCAGTATTTT.

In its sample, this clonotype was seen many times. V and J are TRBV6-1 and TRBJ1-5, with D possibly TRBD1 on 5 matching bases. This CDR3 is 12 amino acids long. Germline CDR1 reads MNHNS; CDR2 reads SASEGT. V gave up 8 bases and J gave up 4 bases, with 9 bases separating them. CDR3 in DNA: TGTGCCAGCGGGCGGGGGAATCAGCCCCAGCATTTT. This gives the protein CASGRGNQPQHF.

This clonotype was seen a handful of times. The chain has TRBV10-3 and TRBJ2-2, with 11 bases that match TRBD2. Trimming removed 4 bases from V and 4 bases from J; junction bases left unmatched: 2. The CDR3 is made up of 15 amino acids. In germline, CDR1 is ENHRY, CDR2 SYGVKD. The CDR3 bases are TGTGCCATCAGTGTGGGGACTAGCGGCACCGGGGAGCTGTTTTTT. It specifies CAISVGTSGTGELFF.

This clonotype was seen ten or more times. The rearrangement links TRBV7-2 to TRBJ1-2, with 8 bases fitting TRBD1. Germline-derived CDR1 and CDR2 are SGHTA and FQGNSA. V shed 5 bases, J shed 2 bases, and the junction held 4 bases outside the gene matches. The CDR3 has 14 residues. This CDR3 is CASSPGQVNYGYTF. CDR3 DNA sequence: TGTGCCAGCAGCCCGGGACAGGTCAACTATGGCTACACCTTC.

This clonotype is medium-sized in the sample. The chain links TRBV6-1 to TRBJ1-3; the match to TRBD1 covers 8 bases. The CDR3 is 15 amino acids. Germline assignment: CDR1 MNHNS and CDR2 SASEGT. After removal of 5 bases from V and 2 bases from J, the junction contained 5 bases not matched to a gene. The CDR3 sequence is CASSYQGAPGNTIYF. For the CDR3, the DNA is TGTGCCAGCAGTTATCAGGGGGCCCCTGGAAACACCATATATTTT.

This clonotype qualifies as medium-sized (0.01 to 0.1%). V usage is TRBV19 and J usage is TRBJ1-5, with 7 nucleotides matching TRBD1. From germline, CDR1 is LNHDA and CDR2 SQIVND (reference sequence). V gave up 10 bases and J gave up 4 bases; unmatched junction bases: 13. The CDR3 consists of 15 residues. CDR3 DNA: TGTGCCACCTCCCCGAGGGGGCTCCAAAATCAGCCCCAGCATTTT. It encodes CATSPRGLQNQPQHF.

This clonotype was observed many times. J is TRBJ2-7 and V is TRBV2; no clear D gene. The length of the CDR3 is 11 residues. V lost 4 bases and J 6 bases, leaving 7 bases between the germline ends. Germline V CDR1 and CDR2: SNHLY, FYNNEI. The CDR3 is CASSVKGEQYF. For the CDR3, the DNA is TGTGCCAGCAGTGTTAAAGGCGAGCAGTACTTC.

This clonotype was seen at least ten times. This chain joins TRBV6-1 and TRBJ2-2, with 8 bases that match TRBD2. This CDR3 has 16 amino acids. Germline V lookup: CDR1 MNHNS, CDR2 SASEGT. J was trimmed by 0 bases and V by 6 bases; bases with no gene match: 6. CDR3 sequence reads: CASRLSGSANTGELFF. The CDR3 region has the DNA TGTGCCAGCAGACTCAGCGGGAGCGCGAACACCGGGGAGCTGTTTTTT.